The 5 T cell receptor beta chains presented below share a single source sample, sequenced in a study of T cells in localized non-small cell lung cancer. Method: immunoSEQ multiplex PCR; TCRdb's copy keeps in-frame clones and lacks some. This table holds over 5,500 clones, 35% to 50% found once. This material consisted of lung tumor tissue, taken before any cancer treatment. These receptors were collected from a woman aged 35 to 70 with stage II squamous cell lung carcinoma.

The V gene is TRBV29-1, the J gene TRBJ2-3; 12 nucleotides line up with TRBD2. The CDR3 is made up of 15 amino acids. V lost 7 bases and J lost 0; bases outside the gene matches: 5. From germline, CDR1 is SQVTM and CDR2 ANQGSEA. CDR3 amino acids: CSAGTSGLSTDTQYF. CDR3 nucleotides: TGCAGCGCCGGGACTAGCGGGCTGAGCACAGATACGCAGTATTTT.

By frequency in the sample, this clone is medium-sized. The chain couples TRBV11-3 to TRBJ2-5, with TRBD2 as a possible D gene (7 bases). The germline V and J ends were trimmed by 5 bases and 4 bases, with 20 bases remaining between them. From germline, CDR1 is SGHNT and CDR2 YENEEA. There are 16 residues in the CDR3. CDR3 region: CASSPGGGGMGETQYF. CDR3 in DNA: TGTGCCAGCAGCCCCGGCGGGGGCGGAATGGGAGAGACCCAGTACTTC.

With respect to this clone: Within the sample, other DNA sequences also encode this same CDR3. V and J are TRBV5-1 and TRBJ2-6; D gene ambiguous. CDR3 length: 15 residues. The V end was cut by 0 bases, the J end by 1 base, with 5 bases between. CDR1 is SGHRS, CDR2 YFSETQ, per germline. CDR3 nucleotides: TGCGCCAGCAGCTTGGGTGGGTCTGGGGCCAACGTCCTGACTTTC. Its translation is CASSLGGSGANVLTF.

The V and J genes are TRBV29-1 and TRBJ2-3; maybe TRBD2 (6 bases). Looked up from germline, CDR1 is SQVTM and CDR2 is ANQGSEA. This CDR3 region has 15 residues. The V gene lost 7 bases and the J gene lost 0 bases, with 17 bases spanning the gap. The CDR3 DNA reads TGCAGCGGGGGAGGCCTTAGGACTAGCACAGATACGCAGTATTTT. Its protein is CSGGGLRTSTDTQYF.

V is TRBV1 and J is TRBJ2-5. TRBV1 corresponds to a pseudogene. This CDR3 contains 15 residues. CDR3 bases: TGCGCCAGCAGCCAAGTGTGGGGAAGCATCCAGACCCAGTACTTC. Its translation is CASSQVWGSIQTQYF.